This TCR beta chain was recorded in a study of radiation and T cells in renal cell carcinoma (dated by TCRdb to 2018 to 2021). Background for the entire study: In total, 50 to 60 samples, comprising 25 or so tumors and approximately 27 peripheral blood samples, were subjected to TCR beta sequencing. In the 53 samples combined, 4,016,671 unique CDR3 nucleotide sequences were found, encoding about 2.7 million unique CDR3 amino acid sequences. The final blood draw took place at 4 weeks after radiation, the same time as nephrectomy. Study-wide findings and limitations: Dynamics of the blood repertoire were not tracked past 4 weeks after treatment. Because no pretreatment tumor biopsies were available, whether clonotypes were present in the tumor at baseline could not be determined. With a single-armed trial design, the study had no way to address how radiation dose or scheduling affects the TCR repertoire. Top tumor clonotypes rose in blood from baseline to 2 weeks post-radiation, then contracted by 4 weeks, suggesting transient expansion of tumor-resident clones.

For this clone: Its antigen is unknown. One end of the junction does not line up with germline, which may come from a read error.

The time point tag for this specimen amounts to: blood 4 weeks post-SBRT, at nephrectomy. The sample's treatment or condition label is to be understood as: 15 Gy SBRT to primary tumor, nephrectomy 4 weeks later. The samples were drawn from a clinical trial, where primary renal cell carcinomas were treated with 15 Gy of stereotactic body radiation therapy and then removed by nephrectomy 4 weeks afterward. Serial peripheral blood from radiation-treated patients was sampled at baseline, 2 weeks and 4 weeks after SBRT to track tumor-enriched clonotypes. All patients had renal cell carcinoma with clear cell pathology. The QIAamp DNA Blood Mini Kit (Qiagen) was used to prepare genomic DNA for TCR sequencing. The analyses included just those samples that passed every quality control check. Following the manufacturer's recommendations, the immunoSEQ kit was used to generate TCR beta libraries from genomic DNA. For library preparation, a first multiplex PCR was performed with proprietary primers, followed by a second PCR in which unique barcodes were added, and bead cleanups were performed after each round. A positive control reaction and a negative control reaction, both provided in the kit, were run with every batch of samples. The final libraries were assessed on an Agilent 4200 TapeStation D1000 ScreenTape, pooled by volume, and quantified by qPCR. Sequencing was performed on an Illumina NextSeq500 with a MidOutput 150-cycle cartridge, and 156 Read1 and 15 Index1 cycles were run with kit custom primers. The pooled library was loaded at roughly 1 pM, and approximately 20% PhiX control was spiked in. The paper's data handling went like this. Vendor-processed data were analyzed in R, with a clonotype defined as all T cells sharing the same CDR3 nucleotide sequence. For clone abundance analyses, frequencies were normalized to the 10,000 most abundant clones per sample. Public T cell clones, which averaged fewer than five per sample, were removed prior to analysis. Tumor-enriched and baseline blood-enriched clonotypes were defined by at least a 32-fold difference in abundance between compartments. A beta-binomial differential abundance model was used to identify clonotypes that were expanded or contracted between blood time points. The Baroni-Urbani and Buser coefficient was used to measure tumor-blood repertoire similarity, and groups were compared with two-tailed Wilcoxon tests in R. Imported from immuneACCESS, the table was reduced by TCRdb to in-frame sequences with V and J called. These copies leave out some clones; in studies compared against another copy, an unresolved V gene accounts for under half, and the cause of the remainder is not known. Clonal size and the V and J genes are those of that table, whereas D and trimming came from the DNA. The sample contains just over 95,000 clones, roughly 82% of them found a single time. The ten top clones hold roughly 7.6% of the sample.

The CDR3 goes from the cysteine to the phenylalanine over 13 residues. The entry retains the CDR3 DNA only, 39 bases that are in frame from base 1. CDR1 and CDR2 were assigned from the germline V gene (reference sequence) as MNHNY and SVGAGI. The receptor's source is a man in his sixties with renal cell carcinoma. The rearrangement combines TRBV6-6 with TRBJ2-5; the D gene remains uncertain. The source material was blood, sampled from a patient whose treatment included radiotherapy and nephrectomy. The nucleotide sequence is TGTGCCAGCAGTTACTCGGGCAGAGAGTCCCAGTACTTC. This is translated as CASSYSGRESQYF.